The 10 T cell receptor beta chains below were found in one sample sequenced in a study of blood T cell repertoires in COVID-19. The method was immunoSEQ multiplex PCR; TCRdb's version includes in-frame clones alone and lacks a portion of them. The table shows about 150,000 clones, with 84% occurring only once. Material: peripheral blood. These receptors were taken from a woman in her fifties or sixties in a cohort sampled during active or convalescent COVID-19.

Only one count was recorded for this clone. V usage is TRBV24-1 and J usage is TRBJ1-3; D not certain. The germline V and J ends were trimmed by 3 bases and 9 bases, with 11 bases remaining between them. Germline-derived CDR1 and CDR2 are KGHDR and SFDVKD. The length of the CDR3 is 13 residues. This chain's CDR3 is CATSDREDGTIYF. CDR3 sequence (DNA): TGTGCCACCAGTGATCGGGAGGACGGCACCATATATTTT.

The chain employs TRBV7-8 and TRBJ1-3; 8 bases match TRBD1. From germline, CDR1 is SGHVS and CDR2 FQNEAQ. Losses at the gene ends were 1 base for V and 0 bases for J; bases not matched to a gene: 5. This CDR3 is built from 17 residues. CDR3 protein: CASSLEGTGYSGNTIYF. The CDR3 DNA reads TGTGCCAGCAGCTTAGAAGGGACAGGCTACTCTGGAAACACCATATATTTT.

There are many counts of this clone. The chain employs TRBV12-3 or TRBV12-4 and TRBJ2-7; 7 nucleotides line up with TRBD1. The CDR3 has 13 amino acids. The V gene end was trimmed by 2 bases and the J gene end by 5 bases; junction bases not matched to a gene: 3. The DNA for the CDR3 is TGTGCCAGCAGTTTAAGGGACAGCCACGAGCAGTACTTC. Protein: CASSLRDSHEQYF.

The chain employs TRBV7-2 and TRBJ2-5; 8 nucleotides agree with TRBD1. J was trimmed by 4 bases and V by 1 base; bases with no gene match: 8. The germline V gene has CDR1 SGHTA and CDR2 FQGNSA. This CDR3 is built from 16 residues. Written as DNA, the CDR3 is TGTGCCAGCAGCTTAGGGACAGGGCTGGGAGGAGAGACCCAGTACTTC. Translating gives CASSLGTGLGGETQYF.

The chain combines TRBV10-3 with TRBJ2-1, with 7 bases identical to TRBD1. CDR1 and CDR2 (germline): ENHRY, SYGVKD. The CDR3 runs to 12 residues. V shed 10 bases and J 5 bases; nucleotides not matched to a gene: 5. CDR3 sequence: CATRDRDNEQFF. The CDR3 DNA sequence: TGTGCCACCCGGGACAGAGACAATGAGCAGTTCTTC.

V is TRBV27 and J is TRBJ1-1, with D possibly TRBD1 on 5 matching bases. The germline V gene has CDR1 MNHEY and CDR2 SMNVEV (reference sequence). V was pared by 3 bases and J by 2 bases, with 10 bases between. The CDR3 extends over 14 amino acids. In DNA, the CDR3 is TGTGCCAGCAGTTTTCAGGGAACCAACACTGAAGCTTTCTTT. It translates to CASSFQGTNTEAFF.

V gene TRBV5-1 combines with J gene TRBJ2-5, with D perhaps matching TRBD2 (5 bases). Trimming removed 2 bases from V and 1 base from J, with 18 bases in between. Germline lookup yields CDR1 SGHRS and CDR2 YFSETQ. This CDR3 spans 17 amino acids. CDR3 nucleotide sequence: TGCGCCAGCAGCTTTTCTACTCTAGCTGGTGGCCAAGAGACCCAGTACTTC. It yields the protein CASSFSTLAGGQETQYF.

The rearrangement joins TRBV5-1 to TRBJ1-2, with D possibly matching TRBD1 (5 bases). This CDR3 has 14 residues. In germline, CDR1 is SGHRS, CDR2 YFSETQ. V dropped 4 bases and J dropped 4 bases, with 14 bases sitting between them. CDR3 bases: TGCGCCAGCAGCCCGGACACAGAAGGCTATGGCTACACCTTC. Protein sequence: CASSPDTEGYGYTF.

The chain has TRBV18 and TRBJ1-4; D not certain. The V gene's germline CDR1 is KGHSH and CDR2 LQKENI. This CDR3 is built from 13 residues. The germline V and J ends were trimmed by 2 bases and 4 bases, with 5 bases remaining between them. The CDR3 loop reads CASSPGLNEKLFF. The CDR3, as DNA: TGTGCCAGCTCACCAGGCCTTAATGAAAAACTGTTTTTT.

The chain couples TRBV6-1 to TRBJ2-1; 7 nucleotides match TRBD2. V dropped 1 base and J dropped 0; count of bases not matched to a gene: 0. The germline V gene has CDR1 MNHNS and CDR2 SASEGT. The CDR3 loop spans 15 amino acids. The CDR3 loop reads CASSEGGGSYNEQFF. Written as DNA, the CDR3 is TGTGCCAGCAGTGAAGGCGGGGGCTCCTACAATGAGCAGTTCTTC.